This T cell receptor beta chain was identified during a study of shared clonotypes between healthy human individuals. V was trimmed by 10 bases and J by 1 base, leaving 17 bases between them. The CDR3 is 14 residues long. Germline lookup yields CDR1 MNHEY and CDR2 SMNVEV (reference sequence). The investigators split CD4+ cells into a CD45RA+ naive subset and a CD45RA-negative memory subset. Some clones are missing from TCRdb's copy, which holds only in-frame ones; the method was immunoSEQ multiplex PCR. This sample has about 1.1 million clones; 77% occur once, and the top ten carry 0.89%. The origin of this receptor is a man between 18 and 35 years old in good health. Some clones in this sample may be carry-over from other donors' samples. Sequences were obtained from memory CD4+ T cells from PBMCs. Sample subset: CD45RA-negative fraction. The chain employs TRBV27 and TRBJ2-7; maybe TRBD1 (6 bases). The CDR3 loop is CATKLQGGSYEQYF. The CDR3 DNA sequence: TGTGCCACCAAACTACAGGGCGGATCCTACGAGCAGTACTTC.